This is a list of T cell receptor beta chains from one sample in a study of blood T cell repertoires in COVID-19. Profiled with immunoSEQ multiplex PCR; TCRdb holds only in-frame clones, not every one. The table records some 350,000 clones, nearly 90% of them present only once. The specimen sequenced was peripheral blood. The receptors derive from a man aged 18 to 30 with active or convalescent COVID-19. Each CDR3 is given with its conserved first and last residue. The D gene is left open where the match is weak. Part of the rows lack a size; the others show once, few, many or a class for expanded clones.

j_call: TRBJ2-3; clone_size: NA; v_call: TRBV30; cdr3_length: 14; d_call: NA; cdr3_nt: TGTGCCTGGAAAAAAGAGCCTAGCACAGATACGCAGTATTTT; cdr3_aa: CAWKKEPSTDTQYF
j_call: TRBJ1-2; clone_size: NA; v_call: TRBV5-6; cdr3_length: 14; d_call: TRBD1; cdr3_nt: TGTGCCAGCAGCGTTCGCACAGGGGGGTATGGCTACACCTTC; cdr3_aa: CASSVRTGGYGYTF
j_call: TRBJ2-7; clone_size: NA; v_call: TRBV28; cdr3_length: 12; d_call: NA; cdr3_nt: TGTGCCAGCAGTTTCTTAGACTACGAGCAGTACTTC; cdr3_aa: CASSFLDYEQYF
j_call: TRBJ1-5; clone_size: NA; v_call: TRBV28; cdr3_length: 17; d_call: NA; cdr3_nt: TGTGCCAGCACCTCAACTCCCGGGACGGGAGTCAATCAGCCCCAGCATTTT; cdr3_aa: CASTSTPGTGVNQPQHF
j_call: TRBJ1-2; clone_size: once; v_call: TRBV4-2; cdr3_length: 16; d_call: TRBD1; cdr3_nt: TGTGCCAGCAGCCAACCGGGACAGGGATTAGACTATGGCTACACCTTC; cdr3_aa: CASSQPGQGLDYGYTF
j_call: TRBJ2-2; clone_size: NA; v_call: TRBV28; cdr3_length: 20; d_call: TRBD1; cdr3_nt: TGTGCCAGCAGCCTATTATCGTACGCTCAGGGACAGAGAATCACCGGGGAGCTGTTTTTT; cdr3_aa: CASSLLSYAQGQRITGELFF
j_call: TRBJ1-5; clone_size: NA; v_call: TRBV29-1; cdr3_length: 14; d_call: TRBD1; cdr3_nt: TGCAGCGCGAAGGACAGGGGATTCAATCAGCCCCAGCATTTT; cdr3_aa: CSAKDRGFNQPQHF
j_call: TRBJ2-1; clone_size: few; v_call: TRBV2; cdr3_length: 13; d_call: NA; cdr3_nt: TGTGCCGCCCCGCAGGGGCCCTACAATGAGCAGTTCTTC; cdr3_aa: CAAPQGPYNEQFF
j_call: TRBJ2-1; clone_size: NA; v_call: TRBV11-2; cdr3_length: 14; d_call: TRBD2; cdr3_nt: TGTGCAATGGGAACTAGCGCTAATGGCAATGAGCAGTTCTTC; cdr3_aa: CAMGTSANGNEQFF
j_call: TRBJ2-1; clone_size: NA; v_call: TRBV2; cdr3_length: 14; d_call: TRBD2; cdr3_nt: TGTGCCAGCAGCGTTACCGGGACTAGCGGGATTCAGTTCTTC; cdr3_aa: CASSVTGTSGIQFF
j_call: TRBJ2-7; clone_size: NA; v_call: TRBV10-3; cdr3_length: 19; d_call: TRBD2; cdr3_nt: TGTGCCATCAGTGACCCCGGGACTAGCGGGGGAACACGCTCCTACGAGCAGTACTTC; cdr3_aa: CAISDPGTSGGTRSYEQYF
j_call: TRBJ1-1; clone_size: NA; v_call: TRBV28; cdr3_length: 15; d_call: TRBD1; cdr3_nt: TGTGCCAGCACAGACATGCGGACAGGGTTGATTGAAGCTTTCTTT; cdr3_aa: CASTDMRTGLIEAFF
j_call: TRBJ1-1; clone_size: NA; v_call: TRBV7-3; cdr3_length: 14; d_call: NA; cdr3_nt: TGTGCCAGCAGCTTAAACGCAGGGGTAACTGAAGCTTTCTTT; cdr3_aa: CASSLNAGVTEAFF
j_call: TRBJ2-1; clone_size: few; v_call: TRBV28; cdr3_length: 14; d_call: TRBD2; cdr3_nt: TGTGCCAGCAGTTTTACTAGCGGGGGGGAATTTAGGTTCTTC; cdr3_aa: CASSFTSGGEFRFF
j_call: TRBJ2-7; clone_size: NA; v_call: TRBV19; cdr3_length: 15; d_call: TRBD2; cdr3_nt: TGTGCCAGTAGACCCTCTAGCGGAGCCTCCTACGAGCAGTACTTC; cdr3_aa: CASRPSSGASYEQYF
j_call: TRBJ1-2; clone_size: once; v_call: TRBV9; cdr3_length: 14; d_call: TRBD1; cdr3_nt: TGTGCCAGCAGCGCGGGACAGGGTAACTATGGCTACACCTTC; cdr3_aa: CASSAGQGNYGYTF
j_call: TRBJ2-7; clone_size: NA; v_call: TRBV7-2; cdr3_length: 18; d_call: TRBD1; cdr3_nt: TGTGCCAGCAGCTCAGACGGACAGGGGCGAATCAACATGTACGAGCAGTACTTC; cdr3_aa: CASSSDGQGRINMYEQYF
j_call: TRBJ1-5; clone_size: once; v_call: TRBV6-4; cdr3_length: 19; d_call: TRBD1; cdr3_nt: TGTGCCAGCAGTGACTCAATGAGACAGGGGATTACGAGAAATCAGCCCCAGCATTTT; cdr3_aa: CASSDSMRQGITRNQPQHF
j_call: TRBJ1-3; clone_size: NA; v_call: TRBV29-1; cdr3_length: 13; d_call: NA; cdr3_nt: TGCAGCGTGACAGGACATTCTGGAAACACCATATATTTT; cdr3_aa: CSVTGHSGNTIYF
j_call: TRBJ2-7; clone_size: once; v_call: TRBV7-2; cdr3_length: 15; d_call: NA; cdr3_nt: TGTGCCAGCAGCTTCCCCCCTAGCGCCACTAGAGAGCAGTACTTC; cdr3_aa: CASSFPPSATREQYF
j_call: TRBJ2-1; clone_size: NA; v_call: TRBV24-1; cdr3_length: 17; d_call: TRBD2; cdr3_nt: TGTGCCACCAGTGTTATAGGACTAGCGGGGGGGTACAATGAGCAGTTCTTC; cdr3_aa: CATSVIGLAGGYNEQFF
j_call: TRBJ2-2; clone_size: once; v_call: TRBV28; cdr3_length: 24; d_call: NA; cdr3_nt: TGTGCCAGCAGTTTATTTCCCCTCCCAGGGACGGTCGGGGAGTGGGGGCTGAACACCGGGGAGCTGTTTTTT; cdr3_aa: CASSLFPLPGTVGEWGLNTGELFF
j_call: TRBJ1-5; clone_size: NA; v_call: TRBV4-3; cdr3_length: 15; d_call: NA; cdr3_nt: TGCGCCAGCAGCCGGTACTTTGCTAGCAATCAGCCCCAGCATTTT; cdr3_aa: CASSRYFASNQPQHF
j_call: TRBJ1-2; clone_size: NA; v_call: TRBV24-1; cdr3_length: 16; d_call: TRBD1; cdr3_nt: TGTGCCACCGGCTTCAAAAACAGGGGGGCGATCTATGGCTACACCTTC; cdr3_aa: CATGFKNRGAIYGYTF
j_call: TRBJ1-3; clone_size: NA; v_call: TRBV5-1; cdr3_length: 14; d_call: NA; cdr3_nt: TGCGCCAGCAGTCAGGCCTCCTCTGGAAACACCATATATTTT; cdr3_aa: CASSQASSGNTIYF
j_call: TRBJ1-1; clone_size: NA; v_call: TRBV7-8; cdr3_length: 13; d_call: NA; cdr3_nt: TGTGCCAGCAGCTTGACCAGGGTCTCTGAAGCTTTCTTT; cdr3_aa: CASSLTRVSEAFF
j_call: TRBJ2-7; clone_size: NA; v_call: TRBV5-4; cdr3_length: 14; d_call: NA; cdr3_nt: TGTGCCAGCAGCTTAGACAGGCAATACTACGAGCAGTACTTC; cdr3_aa: CASSLDRQYYEQYF
j_call: TRBJ1-2; clone_size: NA; v_call: TRBV5-4; cdr3_length: 14; d_call: NA; cdr3_nt: TGTGCCAGCAGCTTGGGCGGGTCCGGGCAAGGCTACACCTTC; cdr3_aa: CASSLGGSGQGYTF
j_call: TRBJ2-1; clone_size: NA; v_call: TRBV4-3; cdr3_length: 11; d_call: NA; cdr3_nt: TGCGCCAGCAGCCCGGGTAATGAGCAGTTCTTC; cdr3_aa: CASSPGNEQFF
j_call: TRBJ1-3; clone_size: NA; v_call: TRBV9; cdr3_length: 14; d_call: NA; cdr3_nt: TGTGCCAGCAGCGTTGCGGGGTTGGGAAACACCATATATTTT; cdr3_aa: CASSVAGLGNTIYF
j_call: TRBJ1-2; clone_size: NA; v_call: TRBV18; cdr3_length: 14; d_call: NA; cdr3_nt: TGTGCCAGCTCACTAAATGGCGGGCCCTACGGCTACACCTTC; cdr3_aa: CASSLNGGPYGYTF
j_call: TRBJ1-3; clone_size: NA; v_call: TRBV7-8; cdr3_length: 16; d_call: NA; cdr3_nt: TGTGCCAGCAGCGACCGACACCCGAGCTCTGGAAACACCATATATTTT; cdr3_aa: CASSDRHPSSGNTIYF
j_call: TRBJ1-2; clone_size: NA; v_call: TRBV4-3; cdr3_length: 16; d_call: TRBD1; cdr3_nt: TGCGCCAGCAGCCCTCGGACAGGGGGTAACCCCTATGGCTACACCTTC; cdr3_aa: CASSPRTGGNPYGYTF
j_call: TRBJ2-1; clone_size: NA; v_call: TRBV9; cdr3_length: 16; d_call: TRBD2; cdr3_nt: TGTGCCAGCAGCGTAGCCAGCGGGGGGGCTGTAGCTGAGCAGTTCTTC; cdr3_aa: CASSVASGGAVAEQFF
j_call: TRBJ1-2; clone_size: NA; v_call: TRBV6-5; cdr3_length: 13; d_call: NA; cdr3_nt: TGTGCCAGCAGGTCGGACAGCGCCTATGGCTACACCTTC; cdr3_aa: CASRSDSAYGYTF
j_call: TRBJ2-1; clone_size: once; v_call: TRBV6-1; cdr3_length: 15; d_call: TRBD2; cdr3_nt: TGTGCCAGCAGTGAAGGTGCGCGGGGGGGGCAAGAGCAGTTCTTC; cdr3_aa: CASSEGARGGQEQFF
j_call: TRBJ2-7; clone_size: NA; v_call: TRBV28; cdr3_length: 23; d_call: NA; cdr3_nt: TGTGCCAGCAGTTTATTTACAGGACCCTTACCTTCCGGACGGGCCATATCTACCTACGAGCAGTACTTC; cdr3_aa: CASSLFTGPLPSGRAISTYEQYF
j_call: TRBJ1-6; clone_size: NA; v_call: TRBV5-1; cdr3_length: 14; d_call: TRBD1; cdr3_nt: TGCGCCAGCAGCACAGGGACAGACCATTCACCCCTCCACTTT; cdr3_aa: CASSTGTDHSPLHF
j_call: TRBJ1-6; clone_size: NA; v_call: TRBV6-5; cdr3_length: 13; d_call: NA; cdr3_nt: TGTGCCACCCTGAGGACCTATAATTCACCCCTCCACTTT; cdr3_aa: CATLRTYNSPLHF
j_call: TRBJ1-2; clone_size: once; v_call: TRBV4-3; cdr3_length: 14; d_call: TRBD1; cdr3_nt: TGCGCCAGCAGCCAAGGACAGGGTGGCTATGGCTACACCTTC; cdr3_aa: CASSQGQGGYGYTF
j_call: TRBJ1-5; clone_size: NA; v_call: TRBV18; cdr3_length: 15; d_call: NA; cdr3_nt: TGTGCCAGCTCACCATCCGCGGGGTTCAATCAGCCCCAGCATTTT; cdr3_aa: CASSPSAGFNQPQHF
j_call: TRBJ1-3; clone_size: NA; v_call: TRBV11-2; cdr3_length: 14; d_call: NA; cdr3_nt: TGTGCCAGCAGCTTAGTTGGGGGGGCTGACACCATATATTTT; cdr3_aa: CASSLVGGADTIYF
j_call: TRBJ2-4; clone_size: NA; v_call: TRBV4-3; cdr3_length: 17; d_call: NA; cdr3_nt: TGCGCCAGCAGCCAAGATCTTCGGAGTAGCGGTAAAAACATTCAGTACTTC; cdr3_aa: CASSQDLRSSGKNIQYF
j_call: TRBJ1-5; clone_size: NA; v_call: TRBV6-2/TRBV6-3; cdr3_length: 15; d_call: NA; cdr3_nt: TGTGCCAGCAGTTATGAGAGGGCGGGGAATCAGCCCCAGCATTTT; cdr3_aa: CASSYERAGNQPQHF
j_call: TRBJ2-5; clone_size: NA; v_call: TRBV7-6; cdr3_length: 14; d_call: TRBD2; cdr3_nt: TGTGCCAGCAGCCGGGGACTACCCCAAGAGACCCAGTACTTC; cdr3_aa: CASSRGLPQETQYF
j_call: TRBJ1-1; clone_size: NA; v_call: TRBV19; cdr3_length: 16; d_call: NA; cdr3_nt: TGTGCCAGTAGTTCCTACAGGGTAACTATGAACACTGAAGCTTTCTTT; cdr3_aa: CASSSYRVTMNTEAFF
j_call: TRBJ1-2; clone_size: NA; v_call: TRBV3-1/TRBV3-2; cdr3_length: 16; d_call: NA; cdr3_nt: TGTGCCAGCAGCCCCCCCGTGCGTCAAGCTAACTATGGCTACACCTTC; cdr3_aa: CASSPPVRQANYGYTF
j_call: TRBJ1-6; clone_size: NA; v_call: TRBV27; cdr3_length: 14; d_call: NA; cdr3_nt: TGTGCCAGCAGCCTCCGGGGGGCGAGGTCACCCCTCCACTTT; cdr3_aa: CASSLRGARSPLHF